This T cell receptor (beta chain) was recorded in a study of graft-versus-host responses after intestinal transplantation. Overall study: Multivisceral, liver-intestinal, or isolated intestinal grafts went to recipients. After anti-thymocyte globulin induction, recipients took tacrolimus and steroids for about 3 years.

Using immunoSEQ multiplex PCR, the repertoire was profiled, and TCRdb retains in-frame clones only, with some absent. The repertoire consists of fewer than 25,000 clones, with approximately 45% occurring once and the leading ten covering almost 0.9%. The authors combined some 200,000 CFSE-labeled responder cells with some 200,000 irradiated, violet-dye-labeled stimulator cells in plates. The CDR3 sequence is 12 residues long. V gave up 6 bases and J gave up 8 bases, with 13 bases separating them. In germline, CDR1 is MNHEY, CDR2 SVGAGI. This clone is medium-sized within its sample. This receptor was obtained from a human patient who received an intestinal transplant. Sequences were derived from alloreactive CD4+ T cells from a mixed lymphocyte reaction culture, sampled before intestinal transplant. Sample subset: CFSE-low proliferating T cells sorted from roughly 6-day pre-transplant mixed lymphocyte reaction (GvH or HvG direction). The chain couples TRBV6-5 to TRBJ1-1; possibly TRBD1 for D (6 bases). CDR3 sequence reads: CASSRPTGEAFF. CDR3 coding DNA: TGTGCCAGCAGCAGACCTACAGGGGAAGCTTTCTTT.